A few counts support the clone carrying this T cell receptor (beta chain). Its matching antigen is unknown. This entry is derived from a study of early stage breast cancer tumors. Study background: About 80% of the 16 invasive tumors were ER+, PR+ and HER2-. Study findings and constraints: Tumors had approximately 2.7-fold higher T cell density than normal breast. Functional markers like CD4, CD8 and FOXP3 were missed in bulk sequencing.

In germline, CDR1 is MGHRA, CDR2 YSYEKL. The CDR3 loop spans 16 amino acids. V was pared by 3 bases and J by 3 bases, with 7 bases of the junction left unmatched. The assay was immunoSEQ multiplex PCR, and TCRdb's table has in-frame clones only and misses some. The table lists about 63,000 clones, 70% to 80% of them singletons. This chain uses TRBV4-1 with TRBJ1-3; TRBD1 matches 8 bases. The sample comprised blood. The sequence came from a young adult with breast cancer. CDR3 sequence reads: CASSQAQGASGNTIYF. Here the CDR3 DNA reads TGCGCCAGCAGCCAGGCCCAGGGGGCTAGTGGAAACACCATATATTTT.